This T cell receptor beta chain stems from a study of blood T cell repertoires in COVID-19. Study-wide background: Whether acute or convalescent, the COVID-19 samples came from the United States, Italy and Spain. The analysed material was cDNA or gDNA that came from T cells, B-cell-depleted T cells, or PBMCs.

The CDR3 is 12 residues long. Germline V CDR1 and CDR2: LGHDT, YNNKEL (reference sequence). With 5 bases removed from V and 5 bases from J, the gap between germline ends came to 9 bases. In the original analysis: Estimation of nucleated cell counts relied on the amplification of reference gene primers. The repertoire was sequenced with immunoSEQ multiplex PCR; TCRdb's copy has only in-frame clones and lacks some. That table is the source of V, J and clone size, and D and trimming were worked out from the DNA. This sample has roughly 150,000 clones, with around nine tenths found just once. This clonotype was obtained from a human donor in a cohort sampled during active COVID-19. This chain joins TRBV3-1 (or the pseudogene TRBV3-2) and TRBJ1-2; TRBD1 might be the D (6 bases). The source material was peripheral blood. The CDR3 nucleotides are TGTGCCAGCAGCGGGGGCGGGTATGGCTACACCTTC. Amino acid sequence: CASSGGGYGYTF.